This TCR beta chain was found in a study of blood T cell repertoires in COVID-19. The germline CDR1 and CDR2 sequences are PRHDT and FYEKMQ (reference sequence). The ends were cut back, 3 bases at V and 7 bases at J, with 9 bases in the middle. This CDR3 is 12 amino acids long. This clone was detected only once. The table came from immunoSEQ multiplex PCR; TCRdb's copy has only in-frame clones and leaves some out. This table holds under 300,000 clones, approximately 90% found once. This TCR came from a woman between 35 and 50 years old with acute COVID-19. The sample consisted of PBMCs or T cells enriched from blood (not recorded which). The chain links TRBV13 to TRBJ1-1; D is uncertain. CDR3 amino acids: CASSLLRVEAFF. The CDR3 DNA reads as TGTGCCAGCAGCTTGTTGCGGGTTGAAGCTTTCTTT.